The 20 T cell receptor beta chains listed next were all sequenced from one sample in a study of Graves' ophthalmopathy and Graves' hyperthyroidism. Researchers took RNA transcripts and amplified TCR beta CDR3 regions from them. Scientists carried out first-round RT-PCR using HTBI primers and then a second-round multiplex PCR. TCRdb analysed the multiplex PCR reads with MiXCR anew, one entry per CDR3 protein. The sample holds 1 million to 1.3 million distinct CDR3 sequences, less than 45% seen once. Sequenced: peripheral blood or thyroid tissue (not recorded which). All receptors come from an adult man with Graves' hyperthyroidism.

Ten or more counts support this clonotype. The chain links TRBV11-2 to TRBJ2-5, with D hard to call. CDR3 length: 11 amino acids. V lost 3 bases and J 7 bases, leaving 6 bases between the germline ends. The germline V gene has CDR1 SGHAT and CDR2 FQNNGV. CDR3 bases: TGTGCCAGCAGCTTTGGATGGACCCAGTACTTC. Its protein is CASSFGWTQYF.

About this clonotype itself: An end of the junction differs from the germline gene, which may be a read error. The chain employs TRBV7-3 and TRBJ2-7, with D perhaps TRBD1 (5 bases). The J call is uncertain, as TRBJ2-5 better fits the DNA end. The length of the CDR3 is 17 residues. Looked up from germline, CDR1 is SGHTA and CDR2 is FQGTGA. CDR3 amino acids: CASGLRSGRGQVETQYF. CDR3 DNA: TGTGCCAGCGGCTTAAGATCCGGAAGGGGTCAGGTGGAGACCCAGTACTTC.

V is TRBV20-1 and J is TRBJ1-2; tentatively, D is TRBD1 (5 bases). CDR1 is DFQATT, CDR2 SNEGSKA, per germline (reference sequence). Trimming stripped 5 bases from V and 3 bases from J, with 13 bases between. This CDR3 contains 13 residues. This CDR3 reads CSAYSPGDYGYTF. The CDR3 region has the DNA TGCAGTGCTTATTCTCCGGGGGACTATGGCTACACCTTC.

This clonotype was counted at least ten times. This chain links TRBV20-1 with TRBJ1-3; 7 bases fit TRBD1. CDR3 length: 16 residues. The ends lost 6 bases at V and 3 bases at J; junction bases unmatched: 14. Germline CDR1 and CDR2: DFQATT and SNEGSKA (reference sequence). CDR3 DNA sequence: TGCAGTGCCACGACAGGGCCGCAGGGGTTTGGAAACACCATATATTTT. Translation: CSATTGPQGFGNTIYF.

This clonotype is a singleton in its sample. The chain couples TRBV29-1 to TRBJ2-5, with D unclear. Germline loops: CDR1 SQVTM, CDR2 ANQGSEA. V lost 4 bases to trimming and J lost 0 bases, with 3 bases between them. The CDR3 is 11 amino acids. In DNA form, the CDR3 reads TGCAGCGTTGCCGACCAAGAGACCCAGTACTTC. Its translation: CSVADQETQYF.

Worth noting for this clonotype: This may stem from a read error, because a much larger clone lies one nucleotide away. This rearrangement joins TRBV19 to TRBJ1-5, with D hard to call. CDR3 length: 14 residues. Germline assignment: CDR1 LNHDA and CDR2 SQIVND (reference sequence). In DNA, the CDR3 is TGTACCAGTAAAAACAGATATAGCAATCAGCCCCAGCATTTT. Translated, it gives CTSKNRYSNQPQHF.

This clonotype appeared a few times. The chain uses TRBV25-1 and TRBJ2-5, with D uncertain. Trimming removed 8 bases from V and 4 bases from J, with 8 bases in between. Germline assignment: CDR1 MGHDK and CDR2 SYGVNS. The CDR3 has 11 residues. CDR3 sequence: CASFGGETQYF. In nucleotides, the CDR3 is TGTGCCAGCTTTGGTGGAGAGACCCAGTACTTC.

V is TRBV6-5 and J is TRBJ2-7, with TRBD1 matching 8 bases. This CDR3 region has 15 residues. Germline V gene data show CDR1 as MNHEY and CDR2 as SVGAGI. With V trimmed by 7 bases and J by 0 bases, 8 bases remained unmatched. The CDR3 nucleotides are TGTGCCAGCACTAGTTGGACAGGGAGCTCCTACGAGCAGTACTTC. This translates into CASTSWTGSSYEQYF.

The chain links TRBV20-1 to TRBJ2-5, with 13 bases matching TRBD2. CDR1 is DFQATT, CDR2 SNEGSKA, per germline (reference sequence). CDR3 length equals 14 residues. The junction had 8 bases not matched to a gene; V was cut back by 8 bases and J by 5 bases. This CDR3 reads CSQVLTSGRETQYF. CDR3 bases: TGCAGTCAAGTCCTGACTAGCGGGAGGGAGACCCAGTACTTC.

The gene calls are TRBV7-9 and TRBJ2-5; tentatively, D is TRBD1 or TRBD2 (5 bases each). CDR1 and CDR2 (germline): SEHNR, FQNEAQ (reference sequence). This CDR3 has 14 residues. Trimming took off 6 bases at V and 5 bases at J, with 16 bases between the two ends. In DNA, the CDR3 is TGTGCCAGCAGTTCCGGACGGGGACGGGAGACCCAGTACTTC. The encoded protein is CASSSGRGRETQYF.

The rearrangement links TRBV7-2 to TRBJ1-5; the match to TRBD1 covers 7 bases. The CDR3 is 15 amino acids. The ends lost 11 bases at V and 1 base at J; junction bases unmatched: 11. CDR1 is SGHTA, CDR2 FQGNSA, per germline. CDR3 DNA sequence: TGTGCCGAGCAGCTCAGCAGGGGGAGCAATCAGCCCCAGCATTTT. Encoded protein: CAEQLSRGSNQPQHF.

This clonotype was counted ten times or more. The chain carries TRBV9 and TRBJ2-5; possibly TRBD1 or TRBD2 for D (6 bases each). The V gene's germline CDR1 is SGDLS and CDR2 YYNGEE. This CDR3 is built from 15 residues. The germline V and J ends were trimmed by 0 bases and 5 bases, with 14 bases remaining between them. The CDR3 region is CASSVGGGTVETQYF. CDR3 in DNA: TGTGCCAGCAGCGTAGGAGGGGGGACGGTTGAGACCCAGTACTTC.

This clonotype was counted many times. The V and J genes are TRBV6-6 and TRBJ2-2; D gene uncertain. Germline V gene lookup returns CDR1 MNHNY and CDR2 SVGAGI (reference sequence). This CDR3 region has 12 residues. The V and J ends lost 5 bases and 4 bases respectively, with 5 bases between them. The CDR3 here is CASSIPTGELFF. The CDR3, as DNA: TGTGCCAGCAGTATACCCACCGGGGAGCTGTTTTTT.

This chain uses TRBV20-1 with TRBJ1-4, with a tentative D call TRBD1 (6 bases). The CDR3 has 16 amino acids. Trimming stripped 1 base from V and 5 bases from J, with 17 bases between. The germline V gene has CDR1 DFQATT and CDR2 SNEGSKA (reference sequence). Written as DNA, the CDR3 is TGCAGTGCTAGAGGAAGCAGGGGCCAGGACAATGAAAAACTGTTTTTT. Its protein is CSARGSRGQDNEKLFF.

The gene calls are TRBV12-3 or TRBV12-4 and TRBJ2-5; either TRBD1 or TRBD2 may fit D (6 bases each). This CDR3 spans 15 amino acids. V was trimmed by 4 bases and J by 4 bases, leaving 16 bases between them. The CDR3 DNA follows: TGTGCCAGCAGTTACGGACAGACCGGGAGAGAGACCCAGTACTTC. This translates into CASSYGQTGRETQYF.

Regarding this clonotype: Just one base apart from a much larger clone, this may be a read error. The rearrangement links TRBV7-9 to TRBJ2-7; D call uncertain. Deletions cut 4 bases from V and 6 bases from J, with 16 bases between. CDR1 SEHNR and CDR2 FQNEAQ come from the germline V gene (reference sequence). The CDR3 sequence is 14 residues long. CDR3 in amino acids: CASSSPATLREQYF. CDR3 nucleotides: TGTGCCAGCAGCTCCCCGGCGACCCTACGCGAGCAGTACTTC.

This clonotype was seen ten or more times. The CDR3: CSVGPSGREETQYF. DNA of the CDR3: TGCAGCGTTGGGCCTAGCGGGAGGGAGGAGACCCAGTACTTC. This rearrangement joins TRBV29-1 to TRBJ2-5; 12 bases agree with TRBD2. Germline-derived CDR1 and CDR2 are SQVTM and ANQGSEA. V lost 4 bases, J lost 5 bases, and 5 bases stayed unmatched. The CDR3 runs to 14 residues. Together with reference TRBV29-1 and TRBJ2-5, the CDR3 gives the full variable domain: SAVISQKPSRDICQRGTSLTIQCQVDSQVTMMFWYRQQPGQSLTLIATANQGSEATYESGFVIDKFPISRPNLTFSTLTVSNMSPEDSSIYLCSVGPSGREETQYFGPGTRLLVL.

This clonotype was seen ten or more times. The rearrangement links TRBV7-8 to TRBJ1-1, with 12 nucleotides matching TRBD1. J gave up 6 bases and V 2 bases, and 13 bases lay outside the gene matches. The CDR3 runs to 18 residues. Germline V gene data show CDR1 as SGHVS and CDR2 as FQNEAQ. The CDR3 DNA reads TGTGCCAGCAGCTTATTGCGGGGACAGGGGGCGAGCGCCCCTGAAGCTTTCTTT. It is translated as CASSLLRGQGASAPEAFF.

The chain employs TRBV9 and TRBJ1-5; D possibly corresponds to TRBD1 (5 bases). Deletions cut 4 bases from V and 6 bases from J, with 17 bases between. From germline, CDR1 is SGDLS and CDR2 YYNGEE. The CDR3 is 15 amino acids. DNA for the CDR3: TGTGCCAGCAGCCCAGGGACGGCTTGGGCTCAGCCCCAGCATTTT. As protein: CASSPGTAWAQPQHF.

The CDR3 loop is CASSLGAGDRNIQYF. The CDR3 DNA follows: TGCGCCAGCAGCTTGGGGGCGGGGGATCGCAACATTCAGTACTTC. V usage is TRBV5-1 and J usage is TRBJ2-4; 7 bases are shared with TRBD2. Germline V gives CDR1 SGHRS, CDR2 YFSETQ. The CDR3 length is 15 residues. Germline trimming cut 0 bases from V and 7 bases from J; bases unmatched to any gene: 7.